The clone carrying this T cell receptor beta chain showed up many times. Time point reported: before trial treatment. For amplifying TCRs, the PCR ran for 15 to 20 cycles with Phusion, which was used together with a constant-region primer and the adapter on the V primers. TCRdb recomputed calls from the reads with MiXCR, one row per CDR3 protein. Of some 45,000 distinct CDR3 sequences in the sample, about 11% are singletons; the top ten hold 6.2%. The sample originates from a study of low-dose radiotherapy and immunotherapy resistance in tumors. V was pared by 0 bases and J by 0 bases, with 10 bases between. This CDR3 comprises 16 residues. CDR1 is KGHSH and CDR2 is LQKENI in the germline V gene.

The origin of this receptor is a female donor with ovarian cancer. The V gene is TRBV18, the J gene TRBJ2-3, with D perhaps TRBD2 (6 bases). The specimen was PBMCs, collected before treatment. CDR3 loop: CASSPPGRGSTDTQYF. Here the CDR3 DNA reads TGTGCCAGCTCACCACCGGGGCGGGGAAGCACAGATACGCAGTATTTT.